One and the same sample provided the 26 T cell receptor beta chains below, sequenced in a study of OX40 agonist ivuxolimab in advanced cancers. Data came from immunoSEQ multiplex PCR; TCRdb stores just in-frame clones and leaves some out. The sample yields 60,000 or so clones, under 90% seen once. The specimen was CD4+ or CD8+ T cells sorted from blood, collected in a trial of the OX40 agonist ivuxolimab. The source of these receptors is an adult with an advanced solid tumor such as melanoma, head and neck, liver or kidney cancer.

CDR3 sequence reads: CASSDESRITQYF. In DNA, the CDR3 is TGTGCCAGCAGTGATGAATCTCGCATAACCCAGTACTTC. V gene TRBV2 combines with J gene TRBJ2-5; D is undetermined. The CDR3 sequence is 13 residues long. The V gene's germline CDR1 is SNHLY and CDR2 FYNNEI. Trimming removed 3 bases from V and 8 bases from J, with 13 bases in between.

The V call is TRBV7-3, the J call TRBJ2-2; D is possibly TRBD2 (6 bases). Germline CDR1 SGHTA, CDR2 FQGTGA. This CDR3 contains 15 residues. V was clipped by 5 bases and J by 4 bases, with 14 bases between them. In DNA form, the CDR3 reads TGTGCCAGCAGCCAGGGCGGGGCCGGCACCGGGGAGCTGTTTTTT. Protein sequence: CASSQGGAGTGELFF. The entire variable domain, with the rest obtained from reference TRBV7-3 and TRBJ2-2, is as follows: GAGVSQTPSNKVTEKGKYVELRCDPISGHTALYWYRQSLGQGPEFLIYFQGTGAADDSGLPNDRFFAVRPEGSVSTLKIQRTERGDSAVYLCASSQGGAGTGELFFGEGSRLTVL.

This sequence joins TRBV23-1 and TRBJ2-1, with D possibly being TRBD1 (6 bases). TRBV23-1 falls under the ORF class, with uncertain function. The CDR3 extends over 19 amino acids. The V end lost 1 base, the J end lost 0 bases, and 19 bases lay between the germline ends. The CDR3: CASSQYIPQTGVSYNEQFF. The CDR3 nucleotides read TGCGCCAGCAGTCAATACATACCCCAGACAGGTGTCTCCTACAATGAGCAGTTCTTC.

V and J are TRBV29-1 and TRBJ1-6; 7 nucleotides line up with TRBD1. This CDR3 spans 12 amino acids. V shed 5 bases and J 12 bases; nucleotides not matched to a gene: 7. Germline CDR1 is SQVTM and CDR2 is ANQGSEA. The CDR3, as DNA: TGCAGCGTTCGTACAGGGGCGGGACCCCTCCACTTT. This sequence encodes CSVRTGAGPLHF.

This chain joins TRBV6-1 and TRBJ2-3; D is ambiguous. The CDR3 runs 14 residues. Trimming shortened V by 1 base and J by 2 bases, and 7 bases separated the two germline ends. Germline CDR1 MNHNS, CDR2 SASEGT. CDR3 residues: CASSEGLNTDTQYF. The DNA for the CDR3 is TGTGCCAGCAGTGAAGGACTTAACACAGATACGCAGTATTTT.

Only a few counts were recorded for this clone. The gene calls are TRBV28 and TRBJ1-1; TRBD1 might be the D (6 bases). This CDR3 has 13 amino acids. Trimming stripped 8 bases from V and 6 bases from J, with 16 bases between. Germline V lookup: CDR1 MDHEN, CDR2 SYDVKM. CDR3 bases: TGTGCCAGCCGGGGGGGGCTGGGCGCTGAAGCTTTCTTT. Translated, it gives CASRGGLGAEAFF. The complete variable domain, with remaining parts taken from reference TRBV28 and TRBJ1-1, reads DVKVTQSSRYLVKRTGEKVFLECVQDMDHENMFWYRQDPGLGLRLIYFSYDVKMKEKGDIPEGYSVSREKKERFSLILESASTNQTSMYLCASRGGLGAEAFFGQGTRLTVV.

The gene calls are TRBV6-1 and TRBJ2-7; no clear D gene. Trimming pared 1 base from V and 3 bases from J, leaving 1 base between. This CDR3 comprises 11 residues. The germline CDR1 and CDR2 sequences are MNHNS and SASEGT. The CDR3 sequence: CASSEGYEQYF. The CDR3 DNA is TGTGCCAGCAGTGAAGGCTACGAGCAGTACTTC.

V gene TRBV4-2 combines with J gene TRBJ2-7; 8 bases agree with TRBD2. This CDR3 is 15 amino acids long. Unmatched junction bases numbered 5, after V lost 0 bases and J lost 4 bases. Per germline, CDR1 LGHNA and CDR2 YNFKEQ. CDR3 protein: CASSQDISGRYEQYF. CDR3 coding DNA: TGTGCCAGCAGCCAAGATATAAGCGGGAGATACGAGCAGTACTTC.

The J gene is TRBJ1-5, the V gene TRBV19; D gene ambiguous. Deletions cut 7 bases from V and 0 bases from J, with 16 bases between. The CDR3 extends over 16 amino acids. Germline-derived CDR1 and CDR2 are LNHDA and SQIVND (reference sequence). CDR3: CASTPGVPTSNQPQHF. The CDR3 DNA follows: TGTGCCAGTACCCCAGGTGTCCCAACTAGCAATCAGCCCCAGCATTTT.

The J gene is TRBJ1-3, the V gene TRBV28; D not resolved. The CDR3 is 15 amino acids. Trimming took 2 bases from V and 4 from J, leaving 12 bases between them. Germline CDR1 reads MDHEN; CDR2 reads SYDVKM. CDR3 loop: CASSLRQVYGNTIYF. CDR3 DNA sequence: TGTGCCAGCAGTTTAAGGCAGGTCTACGGAAACACCATATATTTT. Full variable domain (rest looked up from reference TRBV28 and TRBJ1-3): DVKVTQSSRYLVKRTGEKVFLECVQDMDHENMFWYRQDPGLGLRLIYFSYDVKMKEKGDIPEGYSVSREKKERFSLILESASTNQTSMYLCASSLRQVYGNTIYFGEGSWLTVV.

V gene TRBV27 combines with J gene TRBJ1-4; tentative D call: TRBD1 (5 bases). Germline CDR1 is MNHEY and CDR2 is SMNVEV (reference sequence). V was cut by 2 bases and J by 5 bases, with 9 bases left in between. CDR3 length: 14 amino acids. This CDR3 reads CASSLGRVNEKLFF. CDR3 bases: TGTGCCAGCAGTTTAGGCAGGGTAAATGAAAAACTGTTTTTT.

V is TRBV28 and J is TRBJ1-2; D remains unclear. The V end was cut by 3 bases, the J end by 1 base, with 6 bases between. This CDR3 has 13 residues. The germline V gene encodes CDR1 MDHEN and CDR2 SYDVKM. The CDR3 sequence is CASSFRGNYGYTF. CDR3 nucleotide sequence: TGTGCCAGCAGTTTCCGGGGTAACTATGGCTACACCTTC.

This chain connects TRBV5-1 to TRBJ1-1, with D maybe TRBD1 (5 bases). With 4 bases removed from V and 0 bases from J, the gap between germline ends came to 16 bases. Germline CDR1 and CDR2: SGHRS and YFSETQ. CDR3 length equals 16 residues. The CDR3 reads CASSLAGLQVNTEAFF. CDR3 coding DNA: TGCGCCAGCAGCCTTGCGGGGTTACAGGTGAACACTGAAGCTTTCTTT.

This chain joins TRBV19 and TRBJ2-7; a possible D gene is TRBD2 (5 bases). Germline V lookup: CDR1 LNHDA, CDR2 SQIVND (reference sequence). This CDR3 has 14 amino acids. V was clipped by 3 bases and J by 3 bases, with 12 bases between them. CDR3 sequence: CASSIATGDYEQYF. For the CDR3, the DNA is TGTGCCAGTAGTATCGCCACCGGGGACTACGAGCAGTACTTC.

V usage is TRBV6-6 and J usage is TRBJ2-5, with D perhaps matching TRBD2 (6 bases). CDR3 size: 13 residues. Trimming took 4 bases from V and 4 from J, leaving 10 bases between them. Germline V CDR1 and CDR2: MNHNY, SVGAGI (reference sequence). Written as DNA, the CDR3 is TGTGCCAGCAGTTCCGGGACTTCAGAGACCCAGTACTTC. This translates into CASSSGTSETQYF.

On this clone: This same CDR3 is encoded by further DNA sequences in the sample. CDR3 in DNA: TGTGCCAGCAGTTACGGGAGCACCGGGGAGCTGTTTTTT. This encodes CASSYGSTGELFF. The chain employs TRBV6-6 and TRBJ2-2, with a tentative D call TRBD2 (5 bases). The germline V gene encodes CDR1 MNHNY and CDR2 SVGAGI (reference sequence). The CDR3 is made up of 13 amino acids. Deletions cut 2 bases from V and 4 bases from J, with 5 bases between.

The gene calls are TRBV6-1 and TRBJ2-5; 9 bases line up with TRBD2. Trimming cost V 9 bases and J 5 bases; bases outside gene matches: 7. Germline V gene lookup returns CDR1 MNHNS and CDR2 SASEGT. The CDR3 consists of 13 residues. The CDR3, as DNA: TGTGCCAGTGTAGCGGGGGTCTGGGAGACCCAGTACTTC. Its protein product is CASVAGVWETQYF.

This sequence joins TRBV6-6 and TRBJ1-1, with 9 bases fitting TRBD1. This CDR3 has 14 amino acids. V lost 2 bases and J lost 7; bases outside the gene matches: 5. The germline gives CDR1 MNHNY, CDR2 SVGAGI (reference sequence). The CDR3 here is CASSYRQGEIEAFF. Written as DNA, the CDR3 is TGTGCCAGCAGTTACCGACAGGGGGAAATTGAAGCTTTCTTT.

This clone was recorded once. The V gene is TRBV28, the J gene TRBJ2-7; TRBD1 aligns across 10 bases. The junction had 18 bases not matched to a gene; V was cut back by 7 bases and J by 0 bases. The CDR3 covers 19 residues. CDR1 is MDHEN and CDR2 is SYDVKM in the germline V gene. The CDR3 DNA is TGTGCCAGCAACCCCTTCGGGACAGGGGCTTTTGTTAGCTCCTACGAGCAGTACTTC. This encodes CASNPFGTGAFVSSYEQYF.

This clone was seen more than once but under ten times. The CDR3: CASSLSRPAGEQFF. CDR3 coding DNA: TGTGCCAGCAGCTTAAGTCGTCCGGCGGGTGAGCAGTTCTTC. V is TRBV7-2 and J is TRBJ2-1; perhaps TRBD2 as D (5 bases). There are 14 residues in the CDR3. Germline V gives CDR1 SGHTA, CDR2 FQGNSA. Trimming stripped 2 bases from V and 9 bases from J, with 14 bases between.

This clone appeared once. The CDR3, as DNA: TGTGCCAGCAGCGCGGACAGGCGGGAGACCCAGTACTTC. Translated: CASSADRRETQYF. The rearrangement joins TRBV2 to TRBJ2-5, with 7 bases lining up with TRBD1. The CDR3 spans 13 residues. The junction had 6 bases not matched to a gene; V was cut back by 6 bases and J by 5 bases. Germline values: CDR1 SNHLY, CDR2 FYNNEI.

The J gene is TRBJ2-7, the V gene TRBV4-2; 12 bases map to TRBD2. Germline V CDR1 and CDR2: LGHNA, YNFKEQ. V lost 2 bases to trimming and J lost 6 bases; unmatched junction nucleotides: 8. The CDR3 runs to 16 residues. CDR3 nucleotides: TGTGCCAGCAGCCAAAGGACTAGCGGGATGAAGCGCGAGCAGTACTTC. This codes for CASSQRTSGMKREQYF.

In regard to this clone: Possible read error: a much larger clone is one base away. In DNA form, the CDR3 reads TGTGCCAGCAGCTTGTACTACGAGCAGTACTTC. It encodes CASSLYYEQYF. This chain uses TRBV5-4 with TRBJ2-7, with D unresolved. The CDR3 loop spans 11 amino acids. The germline CDR1 and CDR2 sequences are SGHNT and YYREEE (reference sequence). V gave up 1 base and J gave up 3 bases, with 2 bases separating them.

As DNA, the CDR3 is TGTGCCAGCAGTTACGTGCGGGACCAAGAGACCCAGTACTTC. Translation: CASSYVRDQETQYF. V gene TRBV6-5 combines with J gene TRBJ2-5; maybe TRBD2 (5 bases). Trimming cost V 2 bases and J 0 bases, with 7 bases left between them. The CDR3 totals 14 residues. Germline V CDR1 and CDR2: MNHEY, SVGAGI.

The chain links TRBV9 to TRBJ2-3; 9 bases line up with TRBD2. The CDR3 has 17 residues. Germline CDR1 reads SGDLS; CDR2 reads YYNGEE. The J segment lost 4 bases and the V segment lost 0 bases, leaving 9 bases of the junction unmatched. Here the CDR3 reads CASSVAGSGGLADTQYF. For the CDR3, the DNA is TGTGCCAGCAGCGTAGCTGGTAGCGGGGGCCTTGCAGATACGCAGTATTTT.

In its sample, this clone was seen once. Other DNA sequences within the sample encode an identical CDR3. The CDR3 bases are TGTGCCAGCACCCGAGTGGGACTAAACTATGGCTACACCTTC. Amino acid sequence: CASTRVGLNYGYTF. The chain links TRBV28 to TRBJ1-2, with TRBD1 as a possible D gene (5 bases). The V end lost 7 bases, the J end lost 2 bases, and 14 bases lay between the germline ends. Germline V CDR1 and CDR2: MDHEN, SYDVKM. CDR3 length: 14 amino acids.